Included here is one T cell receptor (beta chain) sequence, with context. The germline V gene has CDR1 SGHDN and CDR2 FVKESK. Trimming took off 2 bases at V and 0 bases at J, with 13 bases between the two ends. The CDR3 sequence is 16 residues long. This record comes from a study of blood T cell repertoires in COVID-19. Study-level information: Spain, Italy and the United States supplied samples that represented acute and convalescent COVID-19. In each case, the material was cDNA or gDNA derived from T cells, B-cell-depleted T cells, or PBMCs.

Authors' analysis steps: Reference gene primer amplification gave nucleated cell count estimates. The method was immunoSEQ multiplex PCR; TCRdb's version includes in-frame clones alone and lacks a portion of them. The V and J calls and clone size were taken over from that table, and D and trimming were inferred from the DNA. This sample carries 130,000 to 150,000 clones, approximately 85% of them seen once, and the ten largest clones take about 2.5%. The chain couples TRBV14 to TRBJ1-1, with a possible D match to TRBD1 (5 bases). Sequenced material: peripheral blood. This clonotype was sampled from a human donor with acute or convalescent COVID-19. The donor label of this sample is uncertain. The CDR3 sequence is CASSQPGRGVNTEAFF. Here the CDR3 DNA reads TGTGCCAGCAGCCAACCGGGGCGGGGAGTGAACACTGAAGCTTTCTTT.